Listed here are 7 T cell receptor beta chains from one sample, sequenced in a study of blood T cells in healthy people across ages. A J-beta primer mix and a sample-barcoded 5' primer were used in a second PCR of about 7 to 12 cycles. One entry per CDR3 protein results from TCRdb running MiXCR on the 5' RACE reads. Here the sample spans about 1,600,000 distinct CDR3 sequences, approximately 42% being singletons. The sample taken for sequencing was blood. Receptor source: a woman aged 18-29 years in good health.

For this clonotype: The junction does not match germline at one end; this may be a read error. This sequence joins TRBV6-1 and TRBJ2-7; D remains unclear. This CDR3 region has 14 residues. Germline lookup yields CDR1 MNHNS and CDR2 SASEGT. The CDR3, as DNA: TGTGCCAGCAGTGAAGTGTCGGGCTCCTACGAGCAGTACTTT. Translating it yields CASSEVSGSYEQYF.

This clonotype was counted only a few times. The V gene is TRBV6-6, the J gene TRBJ1-2, with 7 bases matching TRBD1. The CDR3 is 15 amino acids. With V trimmed by 0 bases and J by 6 bases, 7 bases remained unmatched. Germline loops: CDR1 MNHNY, CDR2 SVGAGI (reference sequence). As DNA, the CDR3 is TGTGCCAGCAGTTACTCGGCAGGGGGGAAGAATGGCTACACCTTC. The encoded protein is CASSYSAGGKNGYTF.

This chain links TRBV20-1 with TRBJ2-3, with a possible D match to TRBD2 (6 bases). Trimming pared 2 bases from V and 3 bases from J, leaving 18 bases between. CDR1 is DFQATT and CDR2 is SNEGSKA in the germline V gene (reference sequence). CDR3 length: 16 residues. Here the CDR3 DNA reads TGCAGTGCTAGATCCCCAGGGCTAGCGCTTACAGATACGCAGTATTTT. Translating it yields CSARSPGLALTDTQYF.

The chain links TRBV6-1 to TRBJ1-1; D not certain. Germline CDR1 and CDR2: MNHNS and SASEGT. V lost 8 bases and J 1 base, leaving 11 bases between the germline ends. This CDR3 spans 13 amino acids. The CDR3 reads CASAVHKNTEAFF. The CDR3 coding sequence is TGTGCCAGCGCCGTACACAAGAACACTGAAGCTTTCTTT.

The chain employs TRBV12-3 or TRBV12-4 and TRBJ2-7; D is possibly TRBD2 (5 bases). The end of the DNA aligns better with TRBJ2-5, so the J call may be wrong. CDR3 length: 16 residues. The CDR3 region is CASRHSSAGRGGTQYF. DNA of the CDR3: TGTGCCAGCAGACATTCTTCGGCGGGCCGAGGTGGGACCCAGTACTTC.

This clonotype was recorded many times. The chain joins TRBV20-1 to TRBJ2-5; 15 positions agree with TRBD2. CDR1 and CDR2 (germline): DFQATT, SNEGSKA (reference sequence). V lost 5 bases and J lost 2; bases outside the gene matches: 6. CDR3 length: 16 amino acids. The CDR3 loop reads CSAGLAGGRVQETQYF. In DNA form, the CDR3 reads TGCAGTGCTGGACTAGCGGGAGGGCGTGTTCAAGAGACCCAGTACTTC.

This clonotype was counted between two and nine times. The V call is TRBV27, the J call TRBJ2-3, with TRBD1 matching 7 bases. J was trimmed by 2 bases and V by 10 bases; bases with no gene match: 9. The CDR3 has 14 residues. The V gene's germline CDR1 is MNHEY and CDR2 SMNVEV (reference sequence). The CDR3 region is CATHTGAYTDTQYF. CDR3 bases: TGTGCCACCCACACAGGGGCCTACACAGATACGCAGTATTTT.